This TCR beta chain is drawn from a study of blood T cell repertoires in COVID-19. Whole-study context: Whether acute or convalescent, the COVID-19 samples came from the United States, Italy and Spain. PBMCs, B-cell-depleted T cells, or T cells provided the cDNA or gDNA that made up the material.

Authors' processing steps: Nucleated cell counts were estimated from reference gene primer amplification. The protocol was immunoSEQ multiplex PCR, while the TCRdb copy is restricted to in-frame clones and leaves out a portion. The V and J calls and clone size are taken from that table; D and trimming were inferred from the DNA. The table shows around 210,000 clones, with 70% to 90% occurring only once. Germline CDR1 SGDLS, CDR2 YYNGEE. This CDR3 region has 17 residues. The ends were cut back, 4 bases at V and 2 bases at J, with 19 bases in the middle. The material sequenced was peripheral blood. The chain links TRBV9 to TRBJ1-3; D may be TRBD1 (6 bases). This sequence was found in a man aged 18 to 30 with active or convalescent COVID-19. This chain's CDR3 is CASSLTTGGTAGNTIYF. CDR3 bases: TGTGCCAGCAGCCTGACGACAGGAGGAACTGCTGGAAACACCATATATTTT.